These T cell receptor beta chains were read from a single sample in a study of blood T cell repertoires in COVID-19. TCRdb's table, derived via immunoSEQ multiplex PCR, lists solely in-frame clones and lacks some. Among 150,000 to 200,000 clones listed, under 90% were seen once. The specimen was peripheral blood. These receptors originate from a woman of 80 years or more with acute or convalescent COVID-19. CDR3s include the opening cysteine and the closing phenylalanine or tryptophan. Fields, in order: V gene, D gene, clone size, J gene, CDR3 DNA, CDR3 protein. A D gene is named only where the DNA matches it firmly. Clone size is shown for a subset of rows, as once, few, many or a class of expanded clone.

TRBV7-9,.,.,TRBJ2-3,TGTGCCAGCAGCCTACAGGGTCCGCAGCATACGCAGTATTTT,CASSLQGPQHTQYF
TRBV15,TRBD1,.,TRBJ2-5,TGTGCCACCAGCGGGACAGGGGGCGCGGGGGAGACCCAGTACTTC,CATSGTGGAGETQYF
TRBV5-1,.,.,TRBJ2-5,TGCGCCAGCAGCTTCGGGAGTGAAGAGACCCAGTACTTC,CASSFGSEETQYF
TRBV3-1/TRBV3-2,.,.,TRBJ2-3,TGTGCCAGCAGCCCCAGCGGACTTAAAGATACGCAGTATTTT,CASSPSGLKDTQYF
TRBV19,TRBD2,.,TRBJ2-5,TGTGCCAGTAGCTTAACCAGCGGGAGTCCCCAAGAGACCCAGTACTTC,CASSLTSGSPQETQYF
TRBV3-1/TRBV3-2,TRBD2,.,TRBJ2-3,TGTGCCAGCAGCCTGGGACTACATGCAGATACGCAGTATTTT,CASSLGLHADTQYF
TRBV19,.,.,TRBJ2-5,TGTGCCAGTAGTACCTCTAGACAGATACAAGAGACCCAGTACTTC,CASSTSRQIQETQYF
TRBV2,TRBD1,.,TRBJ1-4,TGTGCCAGCAGCCCGGACAGGCATGAAAAACTGTTTTTT,CASSPDRHEKLFF
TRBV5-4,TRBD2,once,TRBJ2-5,TGTGCCAGCAGCTGGGGACTAGCGGGAGAGACCCAGTACTTC,CASSWGLAGETQYF
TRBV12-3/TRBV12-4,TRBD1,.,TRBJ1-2,TGTGCCAGCACTACGGACAGGTTCTATGGCTACACCTTC,CASTTDRFYGYTF
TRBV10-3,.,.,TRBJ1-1,TGTGCCACCTTAAGCATGAACACTGAAGCTTTCTTT,CATLSMNTEAFF
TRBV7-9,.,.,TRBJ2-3,TGTGCCAGCAGCTTGCACGGGAGCACAGATACGCAGTATTTT,CASSLHGSTDTQYF
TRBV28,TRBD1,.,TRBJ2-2,TGTGCCAGCAGTTCCGGGACAGCGAACACCGGGGAGCTGTTTTTT,CASSSGTANTGELFF
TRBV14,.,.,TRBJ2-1,TGTGCCAGCAGCCAGGGGGCGGTTTACAATGAGCAGTTCTTC,CASSQGAVYNEQFF
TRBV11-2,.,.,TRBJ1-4,TGTGCCAGCAGCTCCCGGACAGCAGGTGAAAAACTGTTTTTT,CASSSRTAGEKLFF
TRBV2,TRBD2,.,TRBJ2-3,TGTGCCAGCAGTGGCTTAAAACTAGCGGGAGCGACAGATACGCAGTATTTT,CASSGLKLAGATDTQYF
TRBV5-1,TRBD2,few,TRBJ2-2,TGCGCCAGCAGCTCTTTGATAGTTGGCGGGGGGCCATCTTCTTCCACCGGGGAGCTGTTTTTT,CASSSLIVGGGPSSSTGELFF
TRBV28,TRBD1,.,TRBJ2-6,TGTGCCAGCAGTCCGGGACAGGGGGCTGGGGCCAACGTCCTGACTTTC,CASSPGQGAGANVLTF
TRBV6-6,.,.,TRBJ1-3,TGTGCCAGCACCACTCGGGGGGCATCTGGAAACACCATATATTTT,CASTTRGASGNTIYF
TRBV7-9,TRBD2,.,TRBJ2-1,TGTGCCAGCAGCCGCGGGAGCTCCTACAATGAGCAGTTCTTC,CASSRGSSYNEQFF
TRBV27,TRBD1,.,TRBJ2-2,TGTGCCAGCAGGAGACCGGGACAGGGAGGGACCGGGGAGCTGTTTTTT,CASRRPGQGGTGELFF
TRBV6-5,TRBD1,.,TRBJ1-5,TGTGCCAGCAGTAGGGACAGATCCAATCAGCCCCAGCATTTT,CASSRDRSNQPQHF
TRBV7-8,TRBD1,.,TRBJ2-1,TGTGCCACCAAGACAGGGGGCTTCAGGGAGCAGTTCTTC,CATKTGGFREQFF
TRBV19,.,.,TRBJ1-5,TGTGCCAGTTGTCCCGCGGTGGGCAATCAGCCCCAGCATTTT,CASCPAVGNQPQHF
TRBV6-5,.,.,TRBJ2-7,TGTGCCAGCAGTCTGGGATTAGCGAACGAGCAGTACTTC,CASSLGLANEQYF
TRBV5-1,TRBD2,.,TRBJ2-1,TGCGCCAGCAGCTTGAAGCGGGGCACCTACAATGAGCAGTTCTTC,CASSLKRGTYNEQFF
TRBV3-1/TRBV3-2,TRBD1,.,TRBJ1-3,TGTGCCAGCAGTCCTACAGGGGACTCTGGAAACACCATATATTTT,CASSPTGDSGNTIYF
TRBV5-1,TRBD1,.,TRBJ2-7,TGCGCCAGCAGCTTGGGTGGGACAGGGGACACCACGGAGCAGTACTTC,CASSLGGTGDTTEQYF
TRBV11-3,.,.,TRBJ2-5,TGTGCCAGCAGCTTAGGGGAGGTGGGGACCAACCAAGAGACCCAGTACTTC,CASSLGEVGTNQETQYF
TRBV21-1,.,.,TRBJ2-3,TGTGCCAGCAGCAAAGACGCATCAGGGACAGACACAGATACGCAGTATTTT,CASSKDASGTDTDTQYF
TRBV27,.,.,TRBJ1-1,TGTGCCAGCCGTCCCGGACATAGGAACACTGAAGCTTTCTTT,CASRPGHRNTEAFF
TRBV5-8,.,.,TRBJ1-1,TGTGCCAGCAGCTTGGCGGGAGGTAGCACTGAAGCTTTCTTT,CASSLAGGSTEAFF
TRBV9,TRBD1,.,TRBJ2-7,TGTGCCAGCAGGGGACAGGGCTCCTACGAGCAGTACTTC,CASRGQGSYEQYF
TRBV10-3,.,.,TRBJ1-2,TGTGCCATCAGTGATCCGGGAAACCGAAGCGGCTACACCTTC,CAISDPGNRSGYTF
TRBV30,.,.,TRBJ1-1,TGTGCCTGGAGTAGTTCCAGGGAGGTAGGCACTGAAGCTTTCTTT,CAWSSSREVGTEAFF
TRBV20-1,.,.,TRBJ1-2,TGCAGTGCTAGTGACCGGGGTTTTAACTATGGCTACACCTTC,CSASDRGFNYGYTF
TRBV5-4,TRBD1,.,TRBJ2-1,TGTGCCAGCAGCTTGGGGGACAGGGCGTCCGAGGGGGGCAATGAGCAGTTCTTC,CASSLGDRASEGGNEQFF
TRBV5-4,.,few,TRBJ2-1,TGTGCCAGCAGCTTTGGGTCGGGGGGCCCGTACAATGAGCAGTTCTTC,CASSFGSGGPYNEQFF
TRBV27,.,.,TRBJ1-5,TGTGCCAGCAGTTTATATGGGGGCGGTAGCAATCAGCCCCAGCATTTT,CASSLYGGGSNQPQHF
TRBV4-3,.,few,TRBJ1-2,TGCGCCAGCAGCCAAGATCTGGGGCACTTAAACTATGGCTACACCTTC,CASSQDLGHLNYGYTF
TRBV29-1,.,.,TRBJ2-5,TGCAGCGTCAAGGAAGTAGCGGAGGCTCAAGAGACCCAGTACTTC,CSVKEVAEAQETQYF
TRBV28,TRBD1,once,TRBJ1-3,TGTGCCAGCAGTTCGCTATCCGGGACAGAAGGCACCATATATTTT,CASSSLSGTEGTIYF
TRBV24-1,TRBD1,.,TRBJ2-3,TGTGCCACCAGTGATTTTAGGGGGCCCACAGATACGCAGTATTTT,CATSDFRGPTDTQYF
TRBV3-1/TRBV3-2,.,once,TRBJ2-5,TGTGCCAGCAGCTCACCGGGACAACAAGAGACCCAGTACTTC,CASSSPGQQETQYF
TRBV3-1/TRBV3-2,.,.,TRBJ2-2,TGTGCCAGCAGCCAAGAGATACAGGGAATGGGGCCCCCGAACACCGGGGAGCTGTTTTTT,CASSQEIQGMGPPNTGELFF
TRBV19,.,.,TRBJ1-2,TGTGCCAGCCATGTTGGGGAGGCTAACTATGGCTACACCTTC,CASHVGEANYGYTF